This is a list of T cell receptor beta chains from one sample in a study of T-cell memory formation after mild COVID-19. TCRdb re-called the 5' RACE reads through MiXCR, storing one row per CDR3 protein. Of about 350,000 distinct CDR3 sequences listed, approximately 15% are singletons. The sequenced material came from PBMCs or a T cell subset sorted from them (not recorded which). These receptors all stem from a young man who had mild COVID-19 (a few samples of this study predate the infection). Cell type and time point are not known. CDR3s include the opening cysteine and the closing phenylalanine or tryptophan. The D gene is left open where the match is weak. Clone size is not always given. Where it is, it says once, few, many or a class for expanded clones.

TRBJ2-7 TRBD2 . TRBV7-9 TGTGCCAGCAGCTTAGAAAATGTTTTGCAACTAGCGGGGGAGCAGAACGAGCAGTACTTC CASSLENVLQLAGEQNEQYF
TRBJ2-1 TRBD2 many TRBV7-3 TGTGCCAGCAGCTCCTTAGCGGGGGAGTACAATGAGCAGTTCTTC CASSSLAGEYNEQFF
TRBJ2-1 TRBD2 . TRBV24-1 TGTGCCACCAGTCGCGGAGCGGGGGGGCTTTGGTTTGAGCAGTTCTTC CATSRGAGGLWFEQFF
TRBJ2-2 . few TRBV6-1 TGTGCCAGCAGTGAGGGGATTTGGGGGGAGCTGTTTTTT CASSEGIWGELFF
TRBJ1-5 TRBD1 few TRBV5-1 TGCGCCAGCAGCTGGGGGACAGGGAGCAATCAGCCCCAGCATTTT CASSWGTGSNQPQHF
TRBJ2-5 . few TRBV10-3 TGTGCCATCAGTGATGGGACGTCCCAAGAGACCCAGTACTTC CAISDGTSQETQYF
TRBJ1-1 . . TRBV5-1 TGCGCCAGCAGCTTGGTGGGGGAGGTTAGCACTGAAGCTTTCTTT CASSLVGEVSTEAFF
TRBJ2-7 . . TRBV11-2 TGTGCCAGCAGAGTCGGCGGGGGCCAGTACGAGCAGTACTTC CASRVGGGQYEQYF
TRBJ1-1 . few TRBV5-1 TGCGCCAGCAGCTTGGTGATGCAGGGAGGGGACACTGAAGCTTTCTTT CASSLVMQGGDTEAFF
TRBJ1-1 . . TRBV11-2 TGTGCCAGCAGCTTAGTTGTGGACACTGAAGCTTTCTTT CASSLVVDTEAFF